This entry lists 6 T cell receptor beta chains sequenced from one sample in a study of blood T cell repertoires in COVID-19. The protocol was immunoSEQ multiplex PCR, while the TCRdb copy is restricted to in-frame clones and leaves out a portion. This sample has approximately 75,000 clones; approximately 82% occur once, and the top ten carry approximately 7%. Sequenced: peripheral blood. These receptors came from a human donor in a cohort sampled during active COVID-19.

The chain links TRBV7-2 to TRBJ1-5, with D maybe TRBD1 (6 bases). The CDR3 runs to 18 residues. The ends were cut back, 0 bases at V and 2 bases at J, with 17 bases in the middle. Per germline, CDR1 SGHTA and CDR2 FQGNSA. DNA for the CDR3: TGTGCCAGCAGCTTAGCGCGGAACAGGGTTTCGGGCAATCAGCCCCAGCATTTT. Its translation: CASSLARNRVSGNQPQHF. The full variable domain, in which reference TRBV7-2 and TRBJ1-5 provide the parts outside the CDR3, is GAGVSQSPSNKVTEKGKDVELRCDPISGHTALYWYRQSLGQGLEFLIYFQGNSAPDKSGLPSDRFSAERTGGSVSTLTIQRTQQEDSAVYLCASSLARNRVSGNQPQHFGDGTRLSIL.

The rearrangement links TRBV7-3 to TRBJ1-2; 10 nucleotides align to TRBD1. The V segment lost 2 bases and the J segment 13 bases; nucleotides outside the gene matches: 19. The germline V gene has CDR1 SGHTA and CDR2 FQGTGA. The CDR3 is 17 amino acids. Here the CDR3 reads CASSLAQLAGTGVNFTF. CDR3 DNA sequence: TGTGCCAGCAGCTTAGCTCAACTTGCTGGGACAGGGGTAAATTTCACCTTC.

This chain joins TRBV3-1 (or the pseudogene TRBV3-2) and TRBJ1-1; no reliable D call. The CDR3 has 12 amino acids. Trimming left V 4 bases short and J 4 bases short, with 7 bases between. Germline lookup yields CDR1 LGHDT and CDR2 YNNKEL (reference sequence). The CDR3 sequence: CASSLVATEAFF. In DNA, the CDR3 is TGTGCCAGCAGCCTTGTGGCCACTGAAGCTTTCTTT.

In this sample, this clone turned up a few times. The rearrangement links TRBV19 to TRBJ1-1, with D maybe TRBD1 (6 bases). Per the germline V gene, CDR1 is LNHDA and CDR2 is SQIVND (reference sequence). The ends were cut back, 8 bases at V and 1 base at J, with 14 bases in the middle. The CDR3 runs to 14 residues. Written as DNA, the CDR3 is TGTGCCAGTGGTCCGGGACATAGGAACACTGAAGCTTTCTTT. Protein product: CASGPGHRNTEAFF.

The CDR3 sequence is CASSDRSGGPLLTNGYTF. For the CDR3, the DNA is TGTGCCAGCAGCGACAGGTCAGGGGGACCCCTTCTAACTAATGGCTACACCTTC. V gene TRBV7-9 combines with J gene TRBJ1-2; 7 positions match TRBD1. There are 18 residues in the CDR3. After removal of 5 bases from V and 6 bases from J, the junction contained 21 bases not matched to a gene. The germline V gene encodes CDR1 SEHNR and CDR2 FQNEAQ (reference sequence).

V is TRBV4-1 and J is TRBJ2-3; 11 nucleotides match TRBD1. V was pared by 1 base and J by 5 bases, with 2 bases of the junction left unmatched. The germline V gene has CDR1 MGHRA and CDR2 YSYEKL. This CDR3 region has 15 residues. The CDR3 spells CASSQVGTGGDTQYF. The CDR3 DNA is TGCGCCAGCAGCCAAGTAGGGACAGGGGGAGATACGCAGTATTTT.